This TCR beta chain was identified during a study of T cell responses to AZD1222 COVID-19 vaccine. Study results and limitations: Once two AZD1222 doses were given, Spike-specific TCR breadth and depth went up.

Clones were read by immunoSEQ multiplex PCR, and TCRdb kept only the in-frame ones, dropping some. The table has fewer than 30,000 clones, around 87% seen once; the top ten hold roughly 7.5%. This clone turned up a few times. Its cognate antigen is unknown. Trimming cost V 4 bases and J 2 bases, with 12 bases left between them. The CDR3 runs 15 residues. Looked up from germline, CDR1 is SNHLY and CDR2 is FYNNEI. The source is an adult who received the AZD1222 COVID-19 vaccine. The source was peripheral blood, collected 28 days after the second AZD1222 dose. The chain carries TRBV2 and TRBJ2-1; D remains unclear. In DNA, the CDR3 is TGTGCCAGCAGTGTCGTCCTCGAGACCTACAATGAGCAGTTCTTC. The encoded protein is CASSVVLETYNEQFF.